This TCR beta chain was captured in a study of blood T cell repertoires in COVID-19. Background on the study: The United States, Italy and Spain provided the acute and convalescent COVID-19 samples. The cDNA or gDNA used as material had been derived from T cells, B-cell-depleted T cells, or PBMCs.

How the authors handled the data: Reference gene primer amplification in the assay estimated nucleated cell counts. Some clones are missing from TCRdb's copy, which holds only in-frame ones; the method was immunoSEQ multiplex PCR. That table supplies the V and J calls and clone size; D and trimming were determined from the DNA. The sample shows fewer than 250,000 clones, roughly four fifths of them seen only once. The CDR3 covers 19 residues. CDR1 is PRHDT and CDR2 is FYEKMQ in the germline V gene (reference sequence). Trimming at V came to 3 bases and at J to 3 bases, leaving 11 bases not matched to a gene.

Input material: peripheral blood. The chain joins TRBV13 to TRBJ2-1, with TRBD2 identical over 13 bases. This sequence was found in a woman aged 40 to 50 with active or convalescent COVID-19. The CDR3 loop reads CASSFMAPGLAGSYNEQFF. CDR3 bases: TGTGCCAGCAGCTTTATGGCCCCGGGACTAGCGGGAAGCTACAATGAGCAGTTCTTC.